One and the same sample provided the 8 T cell receptor beta chains below, sequenced in a study of tissue T cells after allogeneic stem cell transplantation (dated by TCRdb to about 2022). Preparation of the library involved the immunoSEQ multiplex PCR assay. TCRdb took over this immuneACCESS table, retaining in-frame rearrangements with V and J assigned. Such tables are incomplete; in checked studies, under half of the missing clones stem from an unresolved V gene, and the remainder is unexplained. This sample has just over 3,000 clones in its table, and under 45% of those were observed once. The ten largest clones add up to under 40% of the sample. The sample's time point label, in plain terms: mouse harvest day 14 after allogeneic transplant. Each mouse graft consisted of 10^7 T-cell-depleted bone marrow cells plus 10^6 splenic CD5+ T cells and was given by tail vein injection. Specimen: gut tissue. Source of these receptors: a female BALB/c mouse given C57BL/6 T cells with graft-versus-host disease after an allogeneic hematopoietic cell transplant.

A note on this clone: Gene labels here are mouse ones. The CDR3 extends 1 residue past the end of the read, so its final part is completed from the germline J gene. V and J are TRBV5 and TRBJ2-5; 10 bases are shared with TRBD2. Germline V CDR1 and CDR2: LGHNA, YNLKQL (reference sequence). Trimming took 2 bases from V and 3 from J; bases not matched to a gene: 2. This CDR3 is built from 15 residues. Partial CDR3 DNA: TGTGCCAGCAGCCAACCACTGGGGGGGCAAGACACCCAGTAC. This encodes CASSQPLGGQDTQY. The whole CDR3 protein reads CASSQPLGGQDTQYF.

This clone was seen more than once but under ten times. These gene names are mouse names. The CDR3 goes on 1 residue after the read ends, and that part is filled in from the germline J gene. The rearrangement uses TRBV26 and TRBJ1-5, with D possibly being TRBD1 (5 bases). The ends were cut back, 4 bases at V and 7 bases at J, with 11 bases in the middle. In germline, CDR1 is KGHPV, CDR2 FQNQEV (reference sequence). CDR3 size: 13 residues. CDR3: CASSPGRLQAPLF. CDR3 bases read: TGTGCCAGCAGTCCGGGACGTCTACAGGCTCCGCTT. Full variable domain (remainder filled in from reference TRBV26 and TRBJ1-5): NSKVIQTPRYLVKGQGQKAKMRCIPEKGHPVVFWYQQNKNNEFKFLINFQNQEVLQQIDMTEKRFSAECPSNSPCSLEIQSSEAGDSALYLCASSPGRLQAPLFGEGTRLSVL.

This clone has only a few counts. Here the gene names and germline are mouse. The observed sequence ends 1 residue before the CDR3 terminus, with the missing tail filled in from the germline J gene. The rearrangement links TRBV13-3 to TRBJ2-3; TRBD2 aligns across 8 bases. Germline lookup yields CDR1 NNHDY and CDR2 SYVADS. Trimming removed 0 bases from V and 8 bases from J; junction bases left unmatched: 2. The CDR3 extends over 13 amino acids. Incomplete CDR3 DNA: TGTGCCAGCAGTGATGAGGGGGGGCTAACGCTGTAT. This gives the protein CASSDEGGLTLY. The whole CDR3 sequence reads CASSDEGGLTLYF.

With regard to this clone: Gene names follow the mouse nomenclature. The CDR3 extends 1 residue past the end of the read, so its final part is completed from the germline J gene. The chain links TRBV1 to TRBJ1-1; 7 nucleotides line up with TRBD1. With 5 bases clipped from V and 0 bases from J, the junction kept 3 bases outside the gene matches. CDR3 length: 14 amino acids. Germline V gene lookup returns CDR1 NSQYPW and CDR2 LRSPGD (reference sequence). This CDR3 reads CTCSWDRANTEVFF. CDR3 bases read: TGCACCTGCAGTTGGGACAGAGCAAACACAGAAGTCTTC.

By share, this clone ranks as medium-sized. Gene names follow the mouse nomenclature. Sequencing ends 1 residue short of the CDR3 end; the germline J gene provides the rest. The chain combines TRBV13-2 with TRBJ2-7; 9 bases are a match to TRBD2. Germline V lookup: CDR1 NNHNN, CDR2 SYGAGS (reference sequence). This CDR3 comprises 14 residues. The V gene end was trimmed by 5 bases and the J gene end by 0 bases; junction bases not matched to a gene: 3. CDR3 bases read: TGTGCCAGCGGGGACTGGGGACGCTCCTATGAACAGTAC. Translating it yields CASGDWGRSYEQY. The full CDR3 is CASGDWGRSYEQYF.

By sample fraction, this clone is medium-sized. Gene names follow the mouse nomenclature. The CDR3 end is not reached by the read, which stops 1 residue before it; the germline J gene fills it in. The V and J genes are TRBV1 and TRBJ1-6; 7 nucleotides align to TRBD1. Being an ORF, TRBJ1-6 has a function that is uncertain. V gave up 3 bases and J gave up 3 bases; unmatched junction bases: 2. This CDR3 contains 15 residues. Germline V gives CDR1 NSQYPW, CDR2 LRSPGD (reference sequence). The chain's CDR3 is CTCSAQGDYNSPLYF. The sequenced part of the CDR3 DNA is TGCACCTGCAGTGCTCAGGGGGACTATAATTCGCCCCTCTAC.

Remarks on this clone: The gene names given are mouse names. The read is 1 residue too short to cover the CDR3 end, so that end is filled in from the germline J gene. The chain carries TRBV5 and TRBJ2-1, with 8 bases aligning to TRBD2. In germline, CDR1 is LGHNA, CDR2 YNLKQL (reference sequence). The CDR3 extends over 15 amino acids. J lost 1 base, V lost 4 bases, and 3 bases had no gene match. The part of the CDR3 DNA that was read is TGTGCCAGCAGCCCCCACTGGGGGAACTATGCTGAGCAGTTC. Its protein is CASSPHWGNYAEQF. The full CDR3 reads CASSPHWGNYAEQFF.

This clone is large in the sample. Gene names are the mouse ones. Partial CDR3 DNA: TGTGCCAGCAGTCAGACAGGGGGCAGATATGCTGAGCAGTTC. Its protein product is CASSQTGGRYAEQF. The full CDR3 sequence reads CASSQTGGRYAEQFF. The chain couples TRBV26 to TRBJ2-1; 10 nucleotides line up with TRBD1. The missing CDR3 end, 1 residue past where the read stops, is filled in from the germline J gene. Germline V lookup: CDR1 KGHPV, CDR2 FQNQEV (reference sequence). V shed 4 bases, J shed 4 bases, and the junction held 4 bases outside the gene matches. This CDR3 has 15 amino acids.